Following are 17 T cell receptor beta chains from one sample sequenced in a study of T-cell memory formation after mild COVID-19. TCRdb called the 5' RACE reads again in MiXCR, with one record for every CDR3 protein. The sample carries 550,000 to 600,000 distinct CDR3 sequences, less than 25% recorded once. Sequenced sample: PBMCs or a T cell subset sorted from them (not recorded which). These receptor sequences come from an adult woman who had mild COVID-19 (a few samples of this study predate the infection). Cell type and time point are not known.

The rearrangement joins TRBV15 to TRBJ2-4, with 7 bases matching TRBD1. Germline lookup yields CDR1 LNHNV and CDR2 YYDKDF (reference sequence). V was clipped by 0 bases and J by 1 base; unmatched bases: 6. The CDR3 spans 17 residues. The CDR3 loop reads CATSRDVGDSAKNIQYF. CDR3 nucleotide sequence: TGTGCCACCAGCAGAGATGTGGGGGACAGCGCCAAAAACATTCAGTACTTC.

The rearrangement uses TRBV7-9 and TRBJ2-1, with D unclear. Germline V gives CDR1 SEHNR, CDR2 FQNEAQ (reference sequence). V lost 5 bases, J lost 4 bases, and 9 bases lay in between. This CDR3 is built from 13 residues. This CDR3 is CASSITAYNEQFF. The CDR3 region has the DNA TGTGCCAGCAGCATTACAGCATACAATGAGCAGTTCTTC.

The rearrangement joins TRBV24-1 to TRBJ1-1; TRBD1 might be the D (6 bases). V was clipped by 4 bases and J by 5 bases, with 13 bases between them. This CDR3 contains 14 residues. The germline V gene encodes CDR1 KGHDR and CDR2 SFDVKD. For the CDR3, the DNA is TGTGCCACCAGTGAGGCAGGGGATGTGACTGAAGCTTTCTTT. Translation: CATSEAGDVTEAFF.

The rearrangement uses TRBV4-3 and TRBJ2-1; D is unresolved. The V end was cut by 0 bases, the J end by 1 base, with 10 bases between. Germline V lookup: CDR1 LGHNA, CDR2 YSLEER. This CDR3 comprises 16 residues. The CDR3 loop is CASSQEADPSYNEQFF. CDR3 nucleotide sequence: TGCGCCAGCAGCCAAGAAGCCGACCCTTCCTACAATGAGCAGTTCTTC.

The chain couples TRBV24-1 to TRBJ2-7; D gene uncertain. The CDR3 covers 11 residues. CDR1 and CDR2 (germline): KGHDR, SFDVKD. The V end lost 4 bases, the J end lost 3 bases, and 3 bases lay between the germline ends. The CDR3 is CATSDNYEQYF. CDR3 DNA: TGTGCCACCAGTGACAACTACGAGCAGTACTTC.

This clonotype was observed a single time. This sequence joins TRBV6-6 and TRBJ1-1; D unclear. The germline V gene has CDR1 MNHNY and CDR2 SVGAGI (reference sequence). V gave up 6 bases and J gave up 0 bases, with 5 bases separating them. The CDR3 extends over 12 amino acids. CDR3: CASRLVNTEAFF. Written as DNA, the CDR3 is TGTGCCAGCAGGCTTGTGAACACTGAAGCTTTCTTT.

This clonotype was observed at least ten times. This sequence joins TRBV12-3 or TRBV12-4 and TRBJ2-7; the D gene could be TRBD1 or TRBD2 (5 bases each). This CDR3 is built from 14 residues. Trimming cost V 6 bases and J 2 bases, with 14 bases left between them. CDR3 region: CASSPGTVTYEQYF. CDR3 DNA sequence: TGTGCCAGCAGCCCCGGGACCGTGACCTACGAGCAGTACTTC.

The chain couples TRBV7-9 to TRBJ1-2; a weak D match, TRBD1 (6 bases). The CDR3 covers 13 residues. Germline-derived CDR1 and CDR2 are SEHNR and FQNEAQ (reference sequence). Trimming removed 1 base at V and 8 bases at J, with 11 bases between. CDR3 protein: CASSLGGARGYTF. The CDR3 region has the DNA TGTGCCAGCAGCTTAGGGGGGGCGCGAGGCTACACCTTC.

The CDR3 loop is CAWSGLLAGRDTQYF. The CDR3 nucleotides are TGTGCCTGGAGTGGGCTACTAGCGGGCCGAGATACGCAGTATTTT. The genes are TRBV30 and TRBJ2-3; TRBD2 matches 9 bases. Trimming took 1 base from V and 5 from J; bases not matched to a gene: 7. The germline CDR1 and CDR2 sequences are GTSNPN and SVGIG (reference sequence). There are 15 residues in the CDR3. Looking up the rest from reference TRBV30 and TRBJ2-3 gives the full variable domain: SQTIHQWPATLVQPVGSPLSLECTVEGTSNPNLYWYRQAAGRGLQLLFYSVGIGQISSEVPQNLSASRPQDRQFILSSKKLLLSDSGFYLCAWSGLLAGRDTQYFGPGTRLTVL.

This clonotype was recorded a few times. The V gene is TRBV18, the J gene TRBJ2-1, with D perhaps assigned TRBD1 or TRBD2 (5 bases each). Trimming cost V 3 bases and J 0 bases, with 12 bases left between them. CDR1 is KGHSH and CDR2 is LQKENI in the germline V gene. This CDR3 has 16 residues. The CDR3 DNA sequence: TGTGCCAGCTCACCGCCCGAGGGGAGCTCCTACAATGAGCAGTTCTTC. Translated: CASSPPEGSSYNEQFF.

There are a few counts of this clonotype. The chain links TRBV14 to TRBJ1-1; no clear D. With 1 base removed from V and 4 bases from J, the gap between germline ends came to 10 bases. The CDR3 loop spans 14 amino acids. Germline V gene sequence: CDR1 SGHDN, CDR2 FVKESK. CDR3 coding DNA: TGTGCCAGCAGCCAAGTTAGGTCTGGCACTGAAGCTTTCTTT. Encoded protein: CASSQVRSGTEAFF.

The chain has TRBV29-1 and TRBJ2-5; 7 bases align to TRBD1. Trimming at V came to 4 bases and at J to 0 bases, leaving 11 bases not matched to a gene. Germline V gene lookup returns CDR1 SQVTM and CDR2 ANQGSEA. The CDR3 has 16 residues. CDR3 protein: CSVGRGTRGYQETQYF. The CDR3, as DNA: TGCAGCGTTGGGCGAGGTACCAGGGGGTACCAAGAGACCCAGTACTTC. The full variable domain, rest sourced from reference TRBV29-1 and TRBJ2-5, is SAVISQKPSRDICQRGTSLTIQCQVDSQVTMMFWYRQQPGQSLTLIATANQGSEATYESGFVIDKFPISRPNLTFSTLTVSNMSPEDSSIYLCSVGRGTRGYQETQYFGPGTRLLVL.

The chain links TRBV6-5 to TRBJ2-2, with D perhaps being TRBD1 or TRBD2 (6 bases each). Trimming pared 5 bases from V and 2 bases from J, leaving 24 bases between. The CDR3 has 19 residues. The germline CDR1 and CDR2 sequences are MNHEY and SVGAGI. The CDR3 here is CASSDVPAWGAHNTGELFF. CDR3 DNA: TGTGCCAGCAGTGACGTCCCCGCCTGGGGGGCCCACAACACCGGGGAGCTGTTTTTT.

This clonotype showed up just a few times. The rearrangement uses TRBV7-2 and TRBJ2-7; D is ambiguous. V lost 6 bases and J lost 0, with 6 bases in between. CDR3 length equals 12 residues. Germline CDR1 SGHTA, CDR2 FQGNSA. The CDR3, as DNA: TGTGCCAGCAGAAGCTACTCCTACGAGCAGTACTTC. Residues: CASRSYSYEQYF.

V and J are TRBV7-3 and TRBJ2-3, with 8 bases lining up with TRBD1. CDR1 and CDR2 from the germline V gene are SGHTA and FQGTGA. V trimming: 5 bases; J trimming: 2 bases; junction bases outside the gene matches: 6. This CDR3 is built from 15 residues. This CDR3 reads CASSPRGRATDTQYF. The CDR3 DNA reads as TGTGCCAGCAGCCCCAGGGGGCGGGCCACAGATACGCAGTATTTT.

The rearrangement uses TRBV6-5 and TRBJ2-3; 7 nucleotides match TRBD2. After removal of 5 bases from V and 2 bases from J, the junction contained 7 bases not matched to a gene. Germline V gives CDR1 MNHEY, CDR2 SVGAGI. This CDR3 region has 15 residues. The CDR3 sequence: CASSGGRAPTDTQYF. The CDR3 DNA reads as TGTGCCAGCAGTGGGGGGAGGGCACCCACAGATACGCAGTATTTT.

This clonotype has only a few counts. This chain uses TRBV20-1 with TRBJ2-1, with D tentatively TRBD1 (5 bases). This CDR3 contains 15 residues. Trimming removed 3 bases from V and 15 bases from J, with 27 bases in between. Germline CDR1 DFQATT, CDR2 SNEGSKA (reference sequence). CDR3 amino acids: CSARELAPRDGPRFF. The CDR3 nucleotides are TGCAGTGCTAGGGAGTTGGCGCCCAGGGATGGGCCTCGGTTCTTC.